What follows is one TCR beta chain and its context. Its antigen is still unknown. The CDR3 does not close with the conserved phenylalanine or tryptophan, likely indicating a read error. These data originate in a study of tumor and adjacent non-tumor tissue in lung cancer. Study-level information: Histology: about a dozen adenocarcinoma, a couple of squamous cell carcinoma, 1 small cell lung cancer. General study results and limits: Tumor tissue had significantly higher TCR diversity than normal lung.

Germline CDR1 reads MNHEY; CDR2 reads SVGEGT. The CDR3 is made up of 15 amino acids. No cell sorting was done before RNA was extracted from the tissue. This non-tumor lung sample came from over 3 cm beyond the tumor edge. The library came from three nested PCR rounds adapted from ARM-PCR protocols. One entry per CDR3 protein, called by TCRdb with MiXCR from the multiplex PCR reads. The sample lists under 80,000 distinct CDR3 sequences; more than 75% were seen once. This clonotype originated in a man between 60 and 75 years old with non-small cell lung cancer. This chain uses TRBV6-2 or TRBV6-3 with TRBJ2-1; 7 nucleotides match TRBD2. Material for sequencing was distant non-tumor lung tissue. CDR3: CASGYNRGGSDEQFL. CDR3 nucleotide sequence: TGTGCCAGCGGTTACAATAGAGGCGGGAGCGATGAGCAGTTCTTA.